The source of this T cell receptor beta chain is a study of a mutant IDH1 vaccine in newly diagnosed glioma. Background on the study: Prior therapy was radiotherapy, temozolomide, or both; most received both. General study results and limits: Immune responses induced by the vaccine were seen in 93.3% of patients, spanning multiple MHC alleles.

The germline V gene encodes CDR1 MNHEY and CDR2 SMNVEV (reference sequence). CDR3 size: 14 residues. With V trimmed by 7 bases and J by 8 bases, 12 bases remained unmatched. Points on this clone: Its antigen is not known.

The time point is: baseline, week 1 (first vaccination visit). The treatment here: pre-vaccination baseline after standard-of-care therapy. Sequenced by immunoSEQ multiplex PCR; TCRdb stores in-frame clones only, minus some. The sample has roughly 84,000 clones, roughly four fifths seen once. The receptor was isolated from a man aged 35 to 55 with glioma. Some clones in this sample may be carry-over from other donors' samples. Sequencing used PBMCs, obtained from a glioma patient treated with radiotherapy, temozolomide or both. The V call is TRBV27, the J call TRBJ1-2; 8 bases are shared with TRBD1. CDR3 sequence: CASTRQGRTEGYTF. As DNA, the CDR3 is TGTGCCAGCACCCGACAGGGGAGGACGGAGGGCTACACCTTC.